This T cell receptor (beta chain) is drawn from a study of spatial heterogeneity in lung cancer. Study-level points and caveats: Mutation tallies in tumors tracked expanded intratumoral alpha and beta TCR counts.

TCRdb re-derived calls from the 5' RACE reads in MiXCR, one entry per CDR3 protein. The profile covers around 19,000 distinct CDR3 sequences, with more than 15% appearing a single time and roughly 30% taken by the ten largest. The CDR3 runs 12 residues. Trimming left V 1 base short and J 13 bases short, with 14 bases between. This clonotype was seen a handful of times. Its specificity is not known. Described time point: sample taken at primary tumor resection. The chain links TRBV12-3 or TRBV12-4 to TRBJ2-7; D is uncertain. The source material was lung tumor tissue, sampled at surgery. The clonotype was recovered from a female donor with early-stage non-small cell lung cancer. The CDR3 region is CASSLGIWRVYF. CDR3 coding DNA: TGTGCCAGCAGTTTAGGGATTTGGCGAGTCTACTTC.